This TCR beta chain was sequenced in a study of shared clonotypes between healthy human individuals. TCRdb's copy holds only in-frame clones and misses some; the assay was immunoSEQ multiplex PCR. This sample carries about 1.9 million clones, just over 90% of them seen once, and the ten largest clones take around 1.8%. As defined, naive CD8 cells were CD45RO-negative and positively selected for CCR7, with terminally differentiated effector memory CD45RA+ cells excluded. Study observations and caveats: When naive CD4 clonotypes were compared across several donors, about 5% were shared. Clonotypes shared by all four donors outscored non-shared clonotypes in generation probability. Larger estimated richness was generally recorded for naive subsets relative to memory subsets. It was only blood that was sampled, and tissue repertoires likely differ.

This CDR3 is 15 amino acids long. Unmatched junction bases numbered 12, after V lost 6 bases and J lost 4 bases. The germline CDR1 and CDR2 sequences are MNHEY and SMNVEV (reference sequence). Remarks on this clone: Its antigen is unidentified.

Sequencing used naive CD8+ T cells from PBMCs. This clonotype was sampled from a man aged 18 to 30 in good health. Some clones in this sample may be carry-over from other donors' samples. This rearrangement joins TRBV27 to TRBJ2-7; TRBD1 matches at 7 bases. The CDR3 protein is CASSREAGGKYEQYF. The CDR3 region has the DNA TGTGCCAGCAGCCGCGAGGCAGGGGGAAAGTACGAGCAGTACTTC.